The text below deals with one T cell receptor beta chain. Its antigen is currently unknown. CDR1 is GTSNPN, CDR2 SVGIG, per germline (reference sequence). CDR3 length: 14 amino acids. V gave up 0 bases and J gave up 7 bases; unmatched junction bases: 6. The data derive from a study of shared clonotypes between healthy human individuals. Study-wide results and limits: Naive CD4 clonotypes overlapped across several donors at approximately 4.5%. Represented genetic and exposure-history diversity was restricted by having few donors.

Data came from immunoSEQ multiplex PCR; TCRdb stores just in-frame clones and leaves some out. The table lists 400,000 or so clones, roughly 96% of them singletons. Sequencing was done on a sample of memory CD8+ T cells sorted from blood. Subset given: CD45RO+ cells pooled with CCR7-negative TemRA cells. The sequence was collected from a man aged 25-45 years in good health. This rearrangement joins TRBV30 to TRBJ2-1, with 7 bases matching TRBD1. The CDR3 loop is CAWSVGQAWNEQFF. The DNA of the CDR3 is TGTGCCTGGAGTGTCGGACAGGCCTGGAATGAGCAGTTCTTC.